One sample yielded the 20 T cell receptor beta chains listed below, sequenced in a study of blood T cell repertoires in COVID-19. Produced via immunoSEQ multiplex PCR; TCRdb's table is partial and in-frame only. The sample includes fewer than 250,000 clones, approximately 86% of them seen just once. The sequenced sample consisted of peripheral blood. These receptors all stem from a man between 60 and 75 years old with COVID-19, enrolled during active disease.

This chain uses TRBV2 with TRBJ1-3; 8 bases are shared with TRBD1. From germline, CDR1 is SNHLY and CDR2 FYNNEI. With V trimmed by 6 bases and J by 0 bases, 4 bases remained unmatched. This CDR3 has 15 amino acids. In nucleotides, the CDR3 is TGTGCCAGCAGCGCTACAGGGGGCTCTGGAAACACCATATATTTT. Amino acids: CASSATGGSGNTIYF.

The gene calls are TRBV6-5 and TRBJ1-1; D might be TRBD1 (5 bases). Deletions cut 6 bases from V and 4 bases from J, with 15 bases between. In germline, CDR1 is MNHEY, CDR2 SVGAGI. This CDR3 contains 14 residues. CDR3 DNA sequence: TGTGCCAGCAGAAGCCGGGGGGGTAGCACTGAAGCTTTCTTT. It is translated as CASRSRGGSTEAFF.

The CDR3 protein is CASSPYTGSHSGNTIYF. CDR3 sequence (DNA): TGTGCCAGCTCACCCTATACAGGCAGTCACTCTGGAAACACCATATATTTT. The rearrangement uses TRBV18 and TRBJ1-3; weak D call: TRBD1 (5 bases). Looked up from germline, CDR1 is KGHSH and CDR2 is LQKENI. With 3 bases removed from V and 0 bases from J, the gap between germline ends came to 15 bases. This CDR3 has 17 amino acids.

This chain joins TRBV28 and TRBJ1-2; 7 bases are a match to TRBD1. CDR1 and CDR2 (germline): MDHEN, SYDVKM. V gave up 11 bases and J gave up 4 bases; unmatched junction bases: 4. The length of the CDR3 is 11 residues. The CDR3 loop reads CAGGTAYGYTF. The CDR3 DNA sequence: TGTGCCGGTGGGACAGCCTATGGCTACACCTTC.

The chain employs TRBV6-4 and TRBJ2-2; a possible D gene is TRBD2 (6 bases). This CDR3 has 14 residues. Germline-derived CDR1 and CDR2 are MRHNA and SNTAGT. The V end lost 5 bases, the J end lost 5 bases, and 12 bases lay between the germline ends. The CDR3: CASSKLASTGELFF. The CDR3 DNA reads as TGTGCCAGCAGTAAACTAGCCTCGACCGGGGAGCTGTTTTTT.

This clone was found once. In DNA form, the CDR3 reads TGTGCCAGCATCGGACAGGATGATTCACCCCTCCACTTT. Translating gives CASIGQDDSPLHF. This rearrangement joins TRBV28 to TRBJ1-6; TRBD1 aligns across 7 bases. Germline V gene data show CDR1 as MDHEN and CDR2 as SYDVKM. The CDR3 totals 13 residues. Trimming removed 7 bases from V and 8 bases from J; junction bases left unmatched: 5.

The J gene is TRBJ1-4, the V gene TRBV19, with TRBD1 matching over 7 bases. The CDR3 is 15 residues long. The germline CDR1 and CDR2 sequences are LNHDA and SQIVND (reference sequence). V shed 4 bases and J 7 bases; nucleotides not matched to a gene: 9. The CDR3: CASSTRQGLFEKLFF. As DNA, the CDR3 is TGTGCCAGTAGTACGAGACAGGGCTTATTTGAAAAACTGTTTTTT.

The CDR3 DNA reads as TGTGCCACACATACCGGGACAGGAACCGGGGAGCAGTACTTC. This encodes CATHTGTGTGEQYF. V usage is TRBV6-5 and J usage is TRBJ2-7; 8 nucleotides align to TRBD1. The junction had 15 bases not matched to a gene; V was cut back by 10 bases and J by 7 bases. The CDR3 has 14 residues. From germline, CDR1 is MNHEY and CDR2 SVGAGI.

The gene calls are TRBV7-9 and TRBJ2-3; TRBD2 matches at 7 bases. The length of the CDR3 is 12 residues. Per germline, CDR1 SEHNR and CDR2 FQNEAQ (reference sequence). The V gene end was trimmed by 8 bases and the J gene end by 4 bases; junction bases not matched to a gene: 3. In DNA, the CDR3 is TGTGCCAGCGGGGGGGAAGCAGATACGCAGTATTTT. Amino acid sequence: CASGGEADTQYF. Full variable domain (outside the CDR3, taken from reference TRBV7-9 and TRBJ2-3): DTGVSQNPRHKITKRGQNVTFRCDPISEHNRLYWYRQTLGQGPEFLTYFQNEAQLEKSRLLSDRFSAERPKGSFSTLEIQRTEQGDSAMYLCASGGEADTQYFGPGTRLTVL.

V gene TRBV28 combines with J gene TRBJ1-6; weak D call: TRBD1 (5 bases). Germline V lookup: CDR1 MDHEN, CDR2 SYDVKM. With 7 bases removed from V and 0 bases from J, the gap between germline ends came to 25 bases. The CDR3 extends over 20 amino acids. CDR3 coding DNA: TGTGCCAGCAATGGGGTCGGAAGGTGGGGGACTAGCTCCTATAATTCACCCCTCCACTTT. It encodes CASNGVGRWGTSSYNSPLHF.

V gene TRBV10-3 combines with J gene TRBJ2-3, with D possibly matching TRBD1 (5 bases). V lost 3 bases to trimming and J lost 5 bases, with 15 bases between them. The germline CDR1 and CDR2 sequences are ENHRY and SYGVKD. This CDR3 contains 15 residues. CDR3 DNA sequence: TGTGCCATCAGTGACCCAGGGCGAGGTAGAGATACGCAGTATTTT. Protein: CAISDPGRGRDTQYF.

The rearrangement links TRBV20-1 to TRBJ2-6, with 7 bases lining up with TRBD1. The CDR3 has 13 residues. Trimming took 3 bases from V and 14 from J; bases not matched to a gene: 10. Per the germline V gene, CDR1 is DFQATT and CDR2 is SNEGSKA (reference sequence). The CDR3 spells CSASTFSGQFLTF. The CDR3 DNA reads as TGCAGTGCTAGTACCTTCTCGGGACAGTTCCTGACTTTC.

The chain combines TRBV5-4 with TRBJ1-2; TRBD1 aligns across 7 bases. Germline V gene sequence: CDR1 SGHNT, CDR2 YYREEE (reference sequence). The CDR3 is 13 amino acids. J lost 5 bases, V lost 4 bases, and 5 bases had no gene match. The CDR3 nucleotides are TGTGCCAGCAGCACGGGACAGTCTTATGGCTACACCTTC. It translates to CASSTGQSYGYTF.

The chain employs TRBV6-5 and TRBJ1-4; TRBD1 aligns across 10 bases. The germline gives CDR1 MNHEY, CDR2 SVGAGI. The trim removed 6 bases at V and 8 bases at J, leaving 9 bases unmatched. This CDR3 has 15 amino acids. CDR3 loop: CASRQPGQGLEKLFF. The DNA of the CDR3 is TGTGCCAGCAGACAACCGGGACAGGGGTTAGAAAAACTGTTTTTT.

This clone has only one observation. This chain uses TRBV6-6 with TRBJ1-1; 11 bases agree with TRBD1. The trim removed 5 bases at V and 10 bases at J, leaving 6 bases unmatched. Per germline, CDR1 MNHNY and CDR2 SVGAGI (reference sequence). The CDR3 totals 13 residues. The CDR3 region is CASSTDRGRPAFF. In nucleotides, the CDR3 is TGTGCCAGCAGTACGGACAGGGGGCGTCCAGCTTTCTTT.

The gene calls are TRBV18 and TRBJ2-5; D not resolved. This CDR3 has 15 residues. The germline V and J ends were trimmed by 2 bases and 3 bases, with 13 bases remaining between them. Germline V gives CDR1 KGHSH, CDR2 LQKENI. In nucleotides, the CDR3 is TGTGCCAGCTCACCAATGGCACCCCGGGAAGAGACCCAGTACTTC. Amino acids: CASSPMAPREETQYF.

This clone was detected a few times. The chain has TRBV7-8 and TRBJ1-1; D is perhaps TRBD1 (5 bases). Germline V gene sequence: CDR1 SGHVS, CDR2 FQNEAQ. CDR3 length equals 11 residues. Between the trimmed V and J ends, which lost 5 bases and 8 bases, there was a span of 9 bases. The DNA of the CDR3 is TGTGCCAGCAGCCCCGACAGCGAAGCTTTCTTT. Residues: CASSPDSEAFF.

The V and J genes are TRBV18 and TRBJ1-2, with D possibly TRBD1 on 5 matching bases. The germline gives CDR1 KGHSH, CDR2 LQKENI. V was shortened by 3 bases and J by 6 bases, with 8 bases between the two germline ends. The CDR3 covers 12 residues. CDR3 protein: CASSPVRDGYTF. CDR3 DNA sequence: TGTGCCAGCTCACCCGTCAGGGATGGCTACACCTTC.

The chain has TRBV18 and TRBJ1-2; TRBD1 agrees at 12 bases. The CDR3 has 14 amino acids. CDR1 is KGHSH and CDR2 is LQKENI in the germline V gene. The V segment lost 5 bases and the J segment 7 bases; nucleotides outside the gene matches: 5. Here the CDR3 DNA reads TGTGCCAGCTCAACCGGGACAGGGGGCAGTGGCTACACCTTC. It translates to CASSTGTGGSGYTF.

V gene TRBV7-9 combines with J gene TRBJ1-4; TRBD1 aligns across 9 bases. Germline V gene lookup returns CDR1 SEHNR and CDR2 FQNEAQ (reference sequence). Trimming removed 7 bases from V and 6 bases from J; junction bases left unmatched: 3. CDR3 size: 13 residues. In DNA, the CDR3 is TGTGCCAGCACCCGGGACAGGGATGAAAAACTGTTTTTT. The encoded protein is CASTRDRDEKLFF.